The T cell receptor beta chain under discussion was sequenced for a study of naive and memory T cell subsets. CMV status came from CD4+ T cell IFNgamma after overnight CMV lysate stimulation of fresh PBMCs. Cells stained for CD3, CD4, CD8, CD45RA and CD27 were sorted into four subsets. An equimolar mix of two oligonucleotides served as the beta constant-region primer for TRBC1 and TRBC2. TCRdb re-called the UMI-ligation and nested PCR reads through MiXCR, storing one row per CDR3 protein. The data contain under 150,000 distinct CDR3 sequences, about 17% of them singletons. Trimming left V 2 bases short and J 1 base short, with 14 bases between. Per germline, CDR1 KGHSH and CDR2 LQKENI. The CDR3 loop spans 16 amino acids.

Sequenced: naive CD4+ T cells from blood. V and J are TRBV18 and TRBJ1-1; maybe TRBD1 (6 bases). The receptor was derived from a human donor in good health. The CDR3 loop reads CASSPIGGRRNTEAFF. DNA for the CDR3: TGTGCCAGCTCACCAATCGGGGGGCGCAGGAACACTGAAGCTTTCTTT.